The rows below give T cell receptor beta chains drawn from one sample of a study of beta chain features in type 1 diabetes. The assay was immunoSEQ multiplex PCR, and TCRdb's table has in-frame clones only and misses some. This sample has roughly 230,000 clones, with about 10% found just once. Material for sequencing was naive CD4+ T cells from blood. The receptors were gathered from a woman in her late teens or twenties in good health. Both conserved end residues are part of each CDR3. A D gene is named only where the DNA matches it firmly. Where a row states a size, it is once, few, many or the class of an expanded clone; other rows omit it.

J gene	clone size	CDR3 length	V gene	D gene	CDR3 DNA	CDR3 protein
TRBJ2-7	few	14	TRBV2	TRBD1	TGTGCCAGCAGTGACCGGGACAGGGCCTACGAGCAGTACTTC	CASSDRDRAYEQYF
TRBJ2-2	few	14	TRBV2	-	TGTGCCAGCAACAACGGAGAGAACACCGGGGAGCTGTTTTTT	CASNNGENTGELFF
TRBJ1-2	few	15	TRBV6-5	-	TGTGCCAGCAGTGTCTCGGACGGACTTAACTATGGCTACACCTTC	CASSVSDGLNYGYTF
TRBJ2-6	-	17	TRBV4-1	-	TGCGCCAGCAGCCAAGACGACTGGGGGGCTGGGGCCAACGTCCTGACTTTC	CASSQDDWGAGANVLTF
TRBJ1-2	few	13	TRBV6-6	-	TGTGCCAGCAGTTACCCAGAATTCTATGGCTACACCTTC	CASSYPEFYGYTF
TRBJ2-1	many	12	TRBV7-2	-	TGTGCCAGCAGCTCCTTTTCGGGTGAGCAGTTCTTC	CASSSFSGEQFF
TRBJ1-2	few	15	TRBV6-5	-	TGTGCCAGCAGTTGGCGGATGGAAACCGACTATGGCTACACCTTC	CASSWRMETDYGYTF
TRBJ2-1	few	15	TRBV7-6	-	TGTGCCAGCAGCTTAGTAACAGGGAACTACAATGAGCAGTTCTTC	CASSLVTGNYNEQFF
TRBJ2-7	few	12	TRBV2	-	TGTGCCAGCAAACAGGAGTCCTACGAGCAGTACTTC	CASKQESYEQYF
TRBJ1-1	few	15	TRBV19	TRBD1	TGTGCCAGTAGTAAGGAGACGACAGGGACGGGGTACGCTTTCTTT	CASSKETTGTGYAFF
TRBJ2-7	-	15	TRBV12-5	TRBD1	TGTGCTAGTGGTTCAGCCCGGGACAGGGACCACGAGCAGTACTTC	CASGSARDRDHEQYF
TRBJ2-7	few	15	TRBV6-5	TRBD1	TGTGCCAGCAGTTACTTTGGGGACAGGGACTACGAGCAGTACTTC	CASSYFGDRDYEQYF
TRBJ2-7	-	14	TRBV10-3	TRBD1	TGTGCCATCAGTGTAGACAGGGGGGTCTACGAGCAGTACTTC	CAISVDRGVYEQYF
TRBJ1-5	few	15	TRBV5-1	-	TGCGCCAGCAGCTTGCGCGGGGGGAGCAATCAGCCCCAGCATTTT	CASSLRGGSNQPQHF
TRBJ2-5	few	14	TRBV4-2	-	TGTGCCAGCAGCCAATTTAGCCTCCAAGAGACCCAGTACTTC	CASSQFSLQETQYF
TRBJ1-4	few	18	TRBV4-2	-	TGTGCCAGCAGCCAAGATCCGGGAGGGTCTCGGTTAGGAGGAAAACTGTTTTTT	CASSQDPGGSRLGGKLFF
TRBJ2-7	few	14	TRBV6-1	TRBD1	TGTGCCAGCAACACAGGGGCCCCCCCCTACGAGCAGTACTTC	CASNTGAPPYEQYF
TRBJ2-7	-	14	TRBV9	-	TGTGCCAGCAGCGTAGCCGAGGGCTCCTACGAGCAGTACTTC	CASSVAEGSYEQYF
TRBJ2-7	few	15	TRBV5-1	TRBD1	TGCGCCAGCAGCCCTGGACAGGGAGGTTATTACGAGCAGTACTTC	CASSPGQGGYYEQYF
TRBJ2-1	few	16	TRBV14	TRBD1	TGTGCCAGCAGCCTTCAGGGACAGGGGGCCTTCAATGAGCAGTTCTTC	CASSLQGQGAFNEQFF
TRBJ1-4	few	13	TRBV30	-	TGTGCCGGACATGGGCTTAGTAATGAAAAACTGTTTTTT	CAGHGLSNEKLFF
TRBJ2-7	-	16	TRBV10-3	TRBD2	TGTGCCATCAGTGAGTCTAATAGCGGGAGGCGGAACGAGCAGTACTTC	CAISESNSGRRNEQYF
TRBJ2-2	-	18	TRBV30	TRBD2	TGTGCCTGGAACCAGGGGGTACTAGCGGGCCTAGTCACCGGGGAGCTGTTTTTT	CAWNQGVLAGLVTGELFF
TRBJ2-7	-	15	TRBV10-3	TRBD2	TGTGCCATCAGTAACGGACTAGCGGGTTCCTACGAGCAGTACTTC	CAISNGLAGSYEQYF
TRBJ2-3	-	13	TRBV29-1	TRBD2	TGCAGCGTTGGCGGGAGGGGGGCAGATACGCAGTATTTT	CSVGGRGADTQYF
TRBJ2-7	few	15	TRBV27	TRBD2	TGTGCCAGCAGCCTTAGCGGGAGTCCCACCTACGAGCAGTACTTC	CASSLSGSPTYEQYF
TRBJ2-5	few	15	TRBV5-4	-	TGTGCCAGCAGCTTGGGGCAGGGTAAAGGGGAGACCCAGTACTTC	CASSLGQGKGETQYF
TRBJ1-5	-	13	TRBV2	-	TGTGCCAGCACCCCGGGGAGGGTTCAGCCCCAGCATTTT	CASTPGRVQPQHF
TRBJ2-1	few	16	TRBV7-8	TRBD2	TGTGCCAGCAGCTTATCGGTCGGGAGGGCCGACAATGAGCAGTTCTTC	CASSLSVGRADNEQFF